Presented here are 10 T cell receptor beta chains from one specimen sequenced in a study of blood T cell repertoires in COVID-19. Profiled with immunoSEQ multiplex PCR; TCRdb holds only in-frame clones, not every one. Here the sample spans 250,000 to 350,000 clones, roughly 84% being singletons. The sample was peripheral blood. These receptors originate from a person aged 70 to 85 with COVID-19, enrolled during active disease.

This clone was picked up one time. The rearrangement links TRBV19 to TRBJ1-2; D is unresolved. This CDR3 spans 15 amino acids. V lost 3 bases, J lost 6 bases, and 17 bases lay in between. Germline V CDR1 and CDR2: LNHDA, SQIVND (reference sequence). In nucleotides, the CDR3 is TGTGCCAGTAGTATCTTGGGCGGGAACGTGGATGGCTACACCTTC. It translates to CASSILGGNVDGYTF.

This chain connects TRBV6-5 to TRBJ2-7, with 9 nucleotides matching TRBD2. The J segment lost 2 bases and the V segment lost 9 bases, leaving 11 bases of the junction unmatched. This CDR3 contains 15 residues. The V gene's germline CDR1 is MNHEY and CDR2 SVGAGI. The DNA of the CDR3 is TGTGCCAGTGACGGGGCCCCTAGCGGGGCCTACGAGCAGTACTTC. This codes for CASDGAPSGAYEQYF.

The chain employs TRBV5-6 and TRBJ2-7, with 8 nucleotides matching TRBD1. The length of the CDR3 is 14 residues. Losses at the gene ends were 3 bases for V and 4 bases for J; bases not matched to a gene: 6. The germline CDR1 and CDR2 sequences are SGHDT and YYEEEE. Written as DNA, the CDR3 is TGTGCCAGCAGCTCACAGGGGGTGGGTTACGAGCAGTACTTC. Translating it yields CASSSQGVGYEQYF.

This sequence joins TRBV29-1 and TRBJ2-1; 8 bases align to TRBD2. The CDR3 totals 16 residues. Germline V gives CDR1 SQVTM, CDR2 ANQGSEA. The ends lost 0 bases at V and 4 bases at J; junction bases unmatched: 8. The CDR3 region has the DNA TGCAGCGTTGAAGACCCCCAGCGGGAGTCTTACAATGAGCAGTTCTTC. Its translation: CSVEDPQRESYNEQFF.

The chain uses TRBV4-1 and TRBJ1-5; D might be TRBD1 (5 bases). The CDR3 has 16 residues. V lost 0 bases and J lost 7, with 16 bases in between. Germline loops: CDR1 MGHRA, CDR2 YSYEKL. The CDR3 DNA is TGCGCCAGCAGCCAAGATCCGTTGACAGAATCCCAGCCCCAGCATTTT. This sequence encodes CASSQDPLTESQPQHF.

In this sample, this clone turned up once. This sequence joins TRBV5-1 and TRBJ1-4, with 9 bases lining up with TRBD1. With 3 bases clipped from V and 13 bases from J, the junction kept 13 bases outside the gene matches. This CDR3 has 15 amino acids. Germline lookup yields CDR1 SGHRS and CDR2 YFSETQ. CDR3: CASSSLGTGTGLLFF. Written as DNA, the CDR3 is TGCGCCAGCAGCTCCCTGGGTACGGGGACAGGGCTACTGTTTTTT.

The rearrangement uses TRBV6-4 and TRBJ1-1; a weak D match, TRBD1 (6 bases). Between the trimmed V and J ends, which lost 6 bases and 4 bases, there was a span of 12 bases. The CDR3 is 13 amino acids. From germline, CDR1 is MRHNA and CDR2 SNTAGT. CDR3 residues: CASRQGWSTEAFF. Here the CDR3 DNA reads TGTGCCAGCAGACAGGGCTGGAGCACTGAAGCTTTCTTT.

V usage is TRBV19 and J usage is TRBJ1-2; TRBD1 agrees at 8 bases. V trimming: 5 bases; J trimming: 6 bases; junction bases outside the gene matches: 5. The CDR3 covers 13 residues. Germline CDR1 and CDR2: LNHDA and SQIVND (reference sequence). The DNA of the CDR3 is TGTGCCAGTAGTCTGGGACAGGTGGATGGCTACACCTTC. This translates into CASSLGQVDGYTF.

The V and J genes are TRBV7-6 and TRBJ2-6; TRBD1 matches at 8 bases. Germline V gene data show CDR1 as SGHVS and CDR2 as FNYEAQ. The CDR3 totals 17 residues. J lost 2 bases, V lost 4 bases, and 7 bases had no gene match. The CDR3 DNA is TGTGCCAGCAGCTCGCTAAGGACAGGGACTGGGGCCAACGTCCTGACTTTC. Translated, it gives CASSSLRTGTGANVLTF.

The chain has TRBV28 and TRBJ1-5, with a tentative D call TRBD1 (5 bases). Germline V gene data show CDR1 as MDHEN and CDR2 as SYDVKM. V lost 8 bases and J lost 7, with 18 bases in between. The CDR3 is made up of 14 amino acids. CDR3 DNA sequence: TGTGCCAGCGGGAGGATGGGGGAGGAGCAGCCCCAGCATTTT. Translating gives CASGRMGEEQPQHF.